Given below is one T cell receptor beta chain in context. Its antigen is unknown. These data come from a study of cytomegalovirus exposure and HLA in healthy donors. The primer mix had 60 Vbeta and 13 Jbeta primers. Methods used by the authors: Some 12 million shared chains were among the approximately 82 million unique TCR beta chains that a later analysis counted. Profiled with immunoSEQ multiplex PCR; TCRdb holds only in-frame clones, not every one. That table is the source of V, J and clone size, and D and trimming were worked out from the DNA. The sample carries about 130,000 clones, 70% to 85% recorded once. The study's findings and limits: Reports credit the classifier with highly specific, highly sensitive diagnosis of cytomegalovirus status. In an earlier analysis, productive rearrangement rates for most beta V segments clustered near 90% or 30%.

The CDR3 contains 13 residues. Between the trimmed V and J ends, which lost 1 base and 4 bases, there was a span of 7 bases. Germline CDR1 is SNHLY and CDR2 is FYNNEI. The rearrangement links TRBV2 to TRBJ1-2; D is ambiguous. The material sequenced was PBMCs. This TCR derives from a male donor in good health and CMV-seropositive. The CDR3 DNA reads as TGTGCCAGCAGTGAAGGGGCCCCCTATGGCTACACCTTC. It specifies CASSEGAPYGYTF.